This T cell receptor (beta chain) is drawn from a study of PD-1 blockade in classical Hodgkin lymphoma. Study information: Patients were dosed intravenously with nivolumab at 3 mg/kg every 2 weeks.

General observations from the study: Reported findings placed baseline TCR diversity lower in newly diagnosed patients (compared with healthy donors). CD8+ TCR diversity did not rise significantly by C4D1, unlike CD4+.

V lost 6 bases, J lost 1 base, and 15 bases lay in between. The CDR3 runs 15 residues. Germline values: CDR1 MDHEN, CDR2 SYDVKM. Using immunoSEQ multiplex PCR, the repertoire was profiled, and TCRdb retains in-frame clones only, with some absent. This table holds about 36,000 clones, roughly two thirds found once. Concerning this clone itself: Its antigen is unidentified.

Every single patient, without exception, relapsed after autologous stem cell transplantation, and brentuximab vedotin exposure varied. Complete response, partial response or progressive disease was recorded as best response. The chain combines TRBV28 with TRBJ1-2, with D perhaps matching TRBD1 (5 bases). This receptor was identified in a human donor with classical Hodgkin lymphoma. Sequencing used peripheral blood mononuclear cells (PBMCs), obtained before the second cycle of nivolumab. The CDR3 loop reads CASRNSGTNNYGYTF. As DNA, the CDR3 is TGTGCCAGCAGAAACTCCGGGACGAATAACTATGGCTACACCTTC.